This entry lists 9 T cell receptor beta chains sequenced from one sample in a study of naive and memory T cell subsets. RNA was extracted from around 2.5 ml of whole blood of healthy adults. Blood and skin TCR RNA was reverse transcribed with alpha and beta constant primers. TCRdb re-analysed the 5' RACE reads in MiXCR, keeping a single row per CDR3 protein. This sample has over 20,000 distinct CDR3 sequences, with approximately 22% found just once. Every receptor here comes from a female donor in good health.

This clonotype came up many times. The CDR3 bases are TGTGCCAGCAGTTACGGGACGGTCGGCTACACCTTC. It encodes CASSYGTVGYTF. This chain links TRBV6-2 or TRBV6-3 with TRBJ1-2; D possibly corresponds to TRBD1 (5 bases). Germline V gene sequence: CDR1 MNHEY, CDR2 SVGEGT. The CDR3 has 12 amino acids. V lost 2 bases and J lost 8, with 9 bases in between.

By frequency in the sample, this clonotype is medium-sized (0.01 to 0.1%). The CDR3 reads CASTLGTGTYEQYF. The CDR3, as DNA: TGTGCCAGCACCCTCGGGACGGGGACCTACGAGCAGTACTTC. The chain recombines TRBV11-2 with TRBJ2-7; D tentatively reads TRBD1 or TRBD2 (5 bases each). CDR1 is SGHAT, CDR2 FQNNGV, per germline. The CDR3 spans 14 residues. V lost 7 bases, J lost 2 bases, and 15 bases lay in between.

The chain is built from TRBV5-1 and TRBJ1-5; D perhaps matches TRBD1 (5 bases). The CDR3 length is 16 residues. Germline V CDR1 and CDR2: SGHRS, YFSETQ. Trimming stripped 1 base from V and 5 bases from J, with 16 bases between. CDR3 nucleotides: TGCGCCAGCAGCTTGCACGCTTGGGGGGTAGATCAGCCCCAGCATTTT. Protein: CASSLHAWGVDQPQHF.

The table lists this clonotype with many counts. V is TRBV6-5 and J is TRBJ2-7, with 14 bases aligning to TRBD2. The CDR3 spans 14 residues. V trimming: 6 bases; J trimming: 5 bases; junction bases outside the gene matches: 3. The germline gives CDR1 MNHEY, CDR2 SVGAGI. The CDR3 reads CASRGLAGANEQYF. The CDR3 DNA sequence: TGTGCCAGCAGGGGACTAGCGGGGGCTAACGAGCAGTACTTC.

In this sample, this clonotype turned up many times. The chain carries TRBV6-5 and TRBJ1-6; D is unresolved. CDR3 length: 13 amino acids. Looked up from germline, CDR1 is MNHEY and CDR2 is SVGAGI. Trimming shortened V by 8 bases and J by 7 bases, and 12 bases separated the two germline ends. The CDR3 nucleotides are TGTGCCAGCTCGACCCTAGAAAATTCACCCCTCCACTTT. Protein product: CASSTLENSPLHF.

The chain uses TRBV4-2 and TRBJ2-3; TRBD2 agrees at 14 bases. This CDR3 is built from 17 residues. With 5 bases clipped from V and 0 bases from J, the junction kept 4 bases outside the gene matches. CDR1 and CDR2 from the germline V gene are LGHNA and YNFKEQ. The CDR3 spells CASSRTSGGPSTDTQYF. CDR3 sequence (DNA): TGTGCCAGCAGCAGGACTAGCGGGGGGCCTAGCACAGATACGCAGTATTTT.

This clonotype was seen repeatedly, ten times or more. V and J are TRBV20-1 and TRBJ1-2, with D hard to call. The CDR3 has 14 amino acids. Trimming removed 3 bases from V and 4 bases from J, with 15 bases in between. In germline, CDR1 is DFQATT, CDR2 SNEGSKA (reference sequence). Here the CDR3 reads CSARPTTYLYGYTF. CDR3 nucleotide sequence: TGCAGTGCTAGGCCCACGACCTACCTCTATGGCTACACCTTC.

This clonotype was picked up many times. V is TRBV29-1 and J is TRBJ2-1, with TRBD2 identical over 10 bases. The CDR3 extends over 15 amino acids. Per germline, CDR1 SQVTM and CDR2 ANQGSEA. The J segment lost 6 bases and the V segment lost 5 bases, leaving 10 bases of the junction unmatched. CDR3 in DNA: TGCAGCGTTAGGAGCGGGGGGGCTTGGAGCAATGAGCAGTTCTTC. It codes for CSVRSGGAWSNEQFF.

Only a few counts were recorded for this clonotype. For the CDR3, the DNA is TGCAGTGCTCCCCCACACGGAAGCTCCTACAATGAGCAGTTCTTC. The encoded protein is CSAPPHGSSYNEQFF. The genes are TRBV20-1 and TRBJ2-1; D unresolved. V was trimmed by 5 bases and J by 0 bases, leaving 14 bases between them. This CDR3 comprises 15 residues. Germline V gene sequence: CDR1 DFQATT, CDR2 SNEGSKA (reference sequence).